This TCR beta chain was identified in a study of cytomegalovirus exposure and HLA in healthy donors. At the level of the study: Early released data comprised some 91 million unique TCRs from HLA-typed donors.

The PCR contained 60 Vbeta and 13 Jbeta primers. Libraries were prepared by immunoSEQ multiplex PCR; TCRdb keeps only in-frame clonotypes and omits some of them. Seen here are 150,000 to 200,000 clones, around 81% observed once, and the top ten hold around 2%. The CDR3 sequence is 15 residues long. Germline V gives CDR1 MNHEY, CDR2 SVGAGI. Trimming shortened V by 5 bases and J by 1 base, and 14 bases separated the two germline ends. Turning to this clone: The antigen is unknown.

Study observations and caveats: Among the most significant clusters, several appeared linked to common viral pathogens in a later analysis. Presence/absence analyses supposed approximately even sequencing depth among donors.

The sample comprised PBMCs. The sequence was collected from a woman under 30 in good health and CMV-seropositive. V gene TRBV6-5 combines with J gene TRBJ1-1, with no clear D. For the CDR3, the DNA is TGTGCCAGCAGTCAACCTTTAACTGGGAACACTGAAGCTTTCTTT. Translated: CASSQPLTGNTEAFF.